The 25 T cell receptor beta chains listed next were all sequenced from one sample in a study of a mutant IDH1 vaccine in newly diagnosed glioma. As for time point: week 5, during vaccination. The content of each vaccine dose was 300 ug of mutant IDH1 20-mer peptide, and topical imiquimod accompanied it. The protocol was immunoSEQ multiplex PCR, while the TCRdb copy is restricted to in-frame clones and leaves out a portion. Of 75,000 to 80,000 clones in the sample, 91% are singletons; the top ten hold under 0.6%. No antigen has been identified for these receptors. The source was PBMCs, collected from a glioma patient whose treatment included an IDH1 peptide vaccine. These receptors all come from a woman in her fifties or sixties with glioma.

The chain couples TRBV5-1 to TRBJ2-5, with D possibly being TRBD1 (6 bases). Germline CDR1 SGHRS, CDR2 YFSETQ. The CDR3 sequence is 15 residues long. The ends were cut back, 3 bases at V and 0 bases at J, with 12 bases in the middle. The CDR3 loop reads CASSSQGTNQETQYF. DNA of the CDR3: TGCGCCAGCAGCTCCCAAGGGACAAACCAAGAGACCCAGTACTTC.

V and J are TRBV28 and TRBJ2-1; possibly TRBD2 for D (5 bases). Germline CDR1 is MDHEN and CDR2 is SYDVKM. Trimming shortened V by 8 bases and J by 5 bases, and 16 bases separated the two germline ends. This CDR3 is built from 14 residues. The CDR3 bases are TGTGCCAGCCACTCAGGAGGAGAAGACAATGAGCAGTTCTTC. Protein sequence: CASHSGGEDNEQFF.

In nucleotides, the CDR3 is TGTGCCAGCAGCTTAGGGGCGAACACTGAAGCTTTCTTT. Residues: CASSLGANTEAFF. The V and J genes are TRBV7-9 and TRBJ1-1; no clear D gene. Germline CDR1 reads SEHNR; CDR2 reads FQNEAQ (reference sequence). V was pared by 1 base and J by 1 base, with 4 bases between. The CDR3 has 13 residues.

In DNA form, the CDR3 reads TGTGCCAGCAGCAAAGGGGGGTTGGGCACTTATGGCTACACCTTC. This encodes CASSKGGLGTYGYTF. This chain joins TRBV21-1 and TRBJ1-2. TRBV21-1 is described as a pseudogene. The CDR3 totals 15 residues.

V and J are TRBV28 and TRBJ2-4; D call uncertain. V was cut by 3 bases and J by 2 bases, with 11 bases left in between. Germline CDR1 MDHEN, CDR2 SYDVKM. The CDR3 runs to 15 residues. The CDR3 is CASSFMDVTKNIQYF. CDR3 DNA: TGTGCCAGCAGTTTTATGGACGTGACCAAAAACATTCAGTACTTC.

The chain carries TRBV6-6 and TRBJ2-3, with D maybe TRBD1 (7 bases). Germline CDR1 MNHNY, CDR2 SVGAGI (reference sequence). The CDR3 has 16 residues. Trimming stripped 4 bases from V and 5 bases from J, with 19 bases between. For the CDR3, the DNA is TGTGCCAGCAGTTCCCGGGGGCAGGGGGTTGGAGATACGCAGTATTTT. Translating gives CASSSRGQGVGDTQYF.

The chain employs TRBV6-5 and TRBJ2-7; 7 bases match TRBD1. CDR1 MNHEY and CDR2 SVGAGI come from the germline V gene. Trimming took 4 bases from V and 6 from J; bases not matched to a gene: 9. The CDR3 consists of 14 residues. The CDR3 here is CASSSSTGSSEQYF. The CDR3 DNA reads TGTGCCAGCAGTTCATCGACAGGGTCTAGCGAGCAGTACTTC.

This chain joins TRBV7-9 and TRBJ2-7; D gene ambiguous. V was pared by 0 bases and J by 2 bases, with 8 bases between. The length of the CDR3 is 14 residues. Per the germline V gene, CDR1 is SEHNR and CDR2 is FQNEAQ (reference sequence). In DNA form, the CDR3 reads TGTGCCAGCAGCTTAGCCGGGCTAGCCTACGAGCAGTACTTC. Protein sequence: CASSLAGLAYEQYF.

This clone came up once. The chain combines TRBV5-1 with TRBJ2-2, with D tentatively TRBD2 (5 bases). V dropped 1 base and J dropped 7 bases, with 14 bases sitting between them. From germline, CDR1 is SGHRS and CDR2 YFSETQ. The CDR3 covers 15 residues. CDR3 sequence reads: CASSLSGERGGELFF. The CDR3 bases are TGCGCCAGCAGCTTGTCCGGGGAACGGGGCGGGGAGCTGTTTTTT.

The chain is built from TRBV27 and TRBJ2-1; tentatively, D is TRBD1 (5 bases). Germline-derived CDR1 and CDR2 are MNHEY and SMNVEV (reference sequence). V was cut by 5 bases and J by 3 bases, with 11 bases left in between. The CDR3 runs to 14 residues. For the CDR3, the DNA is TGTGCCAGCAGTACACTCGGACACTACAATGAGCAGTTCTTC. As protein: CASSTLGHYNEQFF.

The V call is TRBV2, the J call TRBJ1-6; perhaps TRBD1 as D (5 bases). Germline V gene sequence: CDR1 SNHLY, CDR2 FYNNEI. This CDR3 region has 12 residues. V lost 3 bases and J 10 bases, leaving 7 bases between the germline ends. CDR3 in amino acids: CASSEGVSPLHF. For the CDR3, the DNA is TGTGCCAGCAGTGAGGGGGTGTCACCCCTCCACTTT.

The chain couples TRBV5-1 to TRBJ1-1, with 7 bases fitting TRBD1. Germline V lookup: CDR1 SGHRS, CDR2 YFSETQ. After removal of 5 bases from V and 4 bases from J, the junction contained 11 bases not matched to a gene. The CDR3 covers 15 residues. CDR3 sequence (DNA): TGCGCCAGCAGTTCGACAGTCCAGGGGGGCACTGAAGCTTTCTTT. It yields the protein CASSSTVQGGTEAFF.

V and J are TRBV2 and TRBJ2-7; D gene ambiguous. The CDR3 is made up of 12 amino acids. Trimming cost V 2 bases and J 2 bases, with 4 bases left between them. CDR1 is SNHLY and CDR2 is FYNNEI in the germline V gene. The CDR3 loop is CASSESTYEQYF. The CDR3 coding sequence is TGTGCCAGCAGTGAATCCACCTACGAGCAGTACTTC.

The chain combines TRBV10-3 with TRBJ2-1, with 7 nucleotides matching TRBD2. Germline V gene lookup returns CDR1 ENHRY and CDR2 SYGVKD. V was pared by 0 bases and J by 6 bases, with 2 bases of the junction left unmatched. The CDR3 spans 14 residues. The CDR3 coding sequence is TGTGCCATCAGTGAGTCAGGGACTATCAATGAGCAGTTCTTC. Residues: CAISESGTINEQFF.

The V gene is TRBV7-8, the J gene TRBJ2-7; perhaps TRBD2 as D (6 bases). V was clipped by 6 bases and J by 0 bases, with 27 bases between them. The CDR3 has 19 amino acids. The germline V gene encodes CDR1 SGHVS and CDR2 FQNEAQ. CDR3 sequence (DNA): TGTGCCAGCAGTCTCCTTCGGGGACTGCCTAGAAGCGACTCCTACGAGCAGTACTTC. This gives the protein CASSLLRGLPRSDSYEQYF.

The chain links TRBV6-5 to TRBJ2-3, with D unclear. The CDR3 spans 13 residues. V was cut by 2 bases and J by 6 bases, with 9 bases left in between. The germline CDR1 and CDR2 sequences are MNHEY and SVGAGI. For the CDR3, the DNA is TGTGCCAGCAGTTACGGGGTTGGGGATACGCAGTATTTT. This gives the protein CASSYGVGDTQYF.

This clone was picked up one time. The genes are TRBV27 and TRBJ2-7, with 12 bases aligning to TRBD1. The V and J ends lost 3 bases and 2 bases, in that order; junction bases with no gene match: 5. The CDR3 length is 16 residues. Germline V gives CDR1 MNHEY, CDR2 SMNVEV (reference sequence). CDR3 amino acids: CASSFGDRGLPYEQYF. The CDR3 DNA sequence: TGTGCCAGCAGTTTTGGGGACAGGGGGCTCCCCTACGAGCAGTACTTC.

Only a few counts were recorded for this clone. The rearrangement uses TRBV2 and TRBJ1-6; D gene unclear. This CDR3 has 14 residues. Germline V gives CDR1 SNHLY, CDR2 FYNNEI. V was trimmed by 2 bases and J by 5 bases, leaving 7 bases between them. CDR3 coding DNA: TGTGCCAGCAGTGAATGGCGGGATAATTCACCCCTCCACTTT. The encoded protein is CASSEWRDNSPLHF. Looking up the rest from reference TRBV2 and TRBJ1-6 gives the full variable domain: EPEVTQTPSHQVTQMGQEVILRCVPISNHLYFYWYRQILGQKVEFLVSFYNNEISEKSEIFDDQFSVERPDGSNFTLKIRSTKLEDSAMYFCASSEWRDNSPLHFGNGTRLTVT.

The rearrangement joins TRBV10-3 to TRBJ1-6, with D unresolved. V gave up 5 bases and J gave up 3 bases, with 2 bases separating them. Germline CDR1 and CDR2: ENHRY and SYGVKD. The CDR3 is made up of 12 amino acids. The CDR3 DNA is TGTGCCATCAGTCACTATAATTCACCCCTCCACTTT. It encodes CAISHYNSPLHF.

The rearrangement uses TRBV9 and TRBJ2-1; 7 bases align to TRBD2. The V gene's germline CDR1 is SGDLS and CDR2 YYNGEE. The CDR3 spans 15 residues. Trimming at V came to 1 base and at J to 7 bases, leaving 8 bases not matched to a gene. The CDR3 sequence: CASSVPSGEGNEQFF. DNA for the CDR3: TGTGCCAGCAGCGTACCCTCGGGGGAGGGGAATGAGCAGTTCTTC.

This clone came up once. The chain has TRBV7-9 and TRBJ2-2; no clear D gene. Trimming removed 4 bases at V and 0 bases at J, with 12 bases between. The CDR3 contains 16 residues. Germline assignment: CDR1 SEHNR and CDR2 FQNEAQ (reference sequence). The CDR3 loop is CASSYGRRANTGELFF. The CDR3, as DNA: TGTGCCAGCAGCTACGGGCGTCGCGCGAACACCGGGGAGCTGTTTTTT.

V is TRBV5-1 and J is TRBJ2-7; 9 nucleotides agree with TRBD1. The V gene's germline CDR1 is SGHRS and CDR2 YFSETQ. V dropped 4 bases and J dropped 2; count of bases not matched to a gene: 4. The CDR3 sequence is 14 residues long. The CDR3 region is CASSRGQGTYEQYF. The CDR3 DNA reads as TGCGCCAGCAGCAGGGGACAGGGAACCTACGAGCAGTACTTC.

This CDR3 is CASTPIGDTQYF. In DNA, the CDR3 is TGTGCCAGCACCCCCATCGGTGATACGCAGTATTTT. The chain joins TRBV11-3 to TRBJ2-3; D gene ambiguous. The CDR3 runs to 12 residues. Trimming took 7 bases from V and 6 from J, leaving 11 bases between them. Germline values: CDR1 SGHNT, CDR2 YENEEA. Full variable domain (outside the CDR3, taken from reference TRBV11-3 and TRBJ2-3): EAGVVQSPRYKIIEKKQPVAFWCNPISGHNTLYWYLQNLGQGPELLIRYENEEAVDDSQLPKDRFSAERLKGVDSTLKIQPAELGDSAVYLCASTPIGDTQYFGPGTRLTVL.

This rearrangement joins TRBV5-1 to TRBJ1-4; D is undetermined. The germline V gene encodes CDR1 SGHRS and CDR2 YFSETQ. This CDR3 contains 14 residues. V was clipped by 2 bases and J by 4 bases, with 9 bases between them. The CDR3 region is CASSLAQLNEKLFF. Here the CDR3 DNA reads TGCGCCAGCAGCTTAGCACAGCTTAATGAAAAACTGTTTTTT.

As regards this clone: One end of the junction is discordant with germline, which a read error may explain. The chain uses TRBV5-3 and TRBJ2-5; D possibly uses TRBD1 or TRBD2 (6 bases each). TRBV5-3 is marked as an open reading frame, function uncertain. This CDR3 is built from 14 residues. The CDR3, as DNA: TGTGCCAGCAGCTTGGTAGGGGGGAAAGAGACCCAGTACTTC. Translating it yields CASSLVGGKETQYF.